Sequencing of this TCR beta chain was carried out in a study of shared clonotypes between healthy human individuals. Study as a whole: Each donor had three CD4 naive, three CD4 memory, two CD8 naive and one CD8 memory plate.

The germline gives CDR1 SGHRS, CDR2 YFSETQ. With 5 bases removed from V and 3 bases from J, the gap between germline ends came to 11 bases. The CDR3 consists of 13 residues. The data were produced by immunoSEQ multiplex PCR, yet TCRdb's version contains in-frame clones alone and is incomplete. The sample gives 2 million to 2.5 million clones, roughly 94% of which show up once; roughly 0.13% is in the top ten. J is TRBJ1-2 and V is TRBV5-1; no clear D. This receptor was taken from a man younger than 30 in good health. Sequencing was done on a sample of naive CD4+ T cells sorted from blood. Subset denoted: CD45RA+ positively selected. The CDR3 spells CASSSDGYYGYTF. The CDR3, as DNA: TGCGCCAGCAGTTCCGACGGGTACTATGGCTACACCTTC. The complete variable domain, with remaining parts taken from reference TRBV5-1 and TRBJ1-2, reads KAGVTQTPRYLIKTRGQQVTLSCSPISGHRSVSWYQQTPGQGLQFLFEYFSETQRNKGNFPGRFSGRQFSNSRSEMNVSTLELGDSALYLCASSSDGYYGYTFGSGTRLTVV.